A selection of T cell receptor beta chains follows, all from one sample in a study of metastatic and nonmetastatic thyroid tumors. With MiXCR, TCRdb called clones anew from the PCR reads. This table holds over 35,000 clones, about a sixth found once. Sequenced: tumor tissue. These receptors were taken from a female donor with papillary thyroid cancer or a benign thyroid nodule (not recorded which). Some clones in this sample may be carry-over from other donors' samples. Both conserved end residues are part of each CDR3.

v_gene,j_gene,CDR3aa
TRBV2,TRBJ2-1,CASNRGSSYNEQFF
TRBV6-1,TRBJ2-3,CASNHDRARTDTQYF
TRBV7-9,TRBJ2-3,CASSLLQADTQYF
TRBV20-1,TRBJ2-7,CSASSTGTGMTYSYEQYF
TRBV7-3,TRBJ1-1,CASGRTSNTEAFF
TRBV11-3,TRBJ2-1,CASSLGRSSGNEQFF
TRBV28,TRBJ2-1,CASNRPHRGEQFF
TRBV9,TRBJ2-6,CASSVGQRHSGANVLTF
TRBV5-1,TRBJ2-2,CASSLALSSGNTGELFF
TRBV6-1,TRBJ2-1,CASRGPGLAGANEQFF
TRBV7-2,-,CASSYAVAGSGGNEQFF
TRBV27,TRBJ2-2,CASRGVGNTGELFF
TRBV28,TRBJ1-1,CASSYTGRGNTEAFF
TRBV27,TRBJ2-7,CASKRAGVYEQYF
TRBV7-2,TRBJ2-7,CASSSRGGDSYEQYF
TRBV11-2,TRBJ2-2,CASQPEGNRYTGELFF
TRBV20-1,TRBJ2-7,CSARDFLQNTYEQYF
TRBV11-2,TRBJ2-7,CASSPTSVGSYEQYF
TRBV6-1,TRBJ2-7,CASSIGTSGAYEQYF
TRBV27,TRBJ2-2,CASSMGQNTGELFF
TRBV2,TRBJ2-2,CASSLQGQGTGELFF
TRBV11-3,TRBJ1-6,CASSLGYQGPGSPLHF
TRBV28,TRBJ1-4,CASRPRGRGEKLFF
TRBV7-9,TRBJ1-5,CASSLTINQPQHF
TRBV2,TRBJ1-2,CASSEVSGVDVGSTF
TRBV5-1,TRBJ1-2,CASSGDTGRGYTF
TRBV2,TRBJ1-5,CASTVQGLYTSQPQHF
TRBV27,TRBJ2-1,CASSLNGGYNVQFF
TRBV19,TRBJ1-5,CASRTGGAGYSNQPQHF
TRBV7-2,TRBJ2-1,CASSLRGLASVDNEQFF
TRBV12-3/TRBV12-4,TRBJ2-1,CASRGTGAASSYNEQFF
TRBV9,TRBJ2-5,CASSVASGPETQYF
TRBV29-1,TRBJ2-1,CSVEDPRTGRNEQFF
TRBV5-4,TRBJ2-1,CASSLGGTSGSTYNEQFF
TRBV30,TRBJ1-1,CAWNEAAFGTEAFF
TRBV9,TRBJ2-3,CASSFPLEAPSTDTQYF
TRBV11-3,TRBJ2-1,CASLGQGRWNEQFF
TRBV7-9,TRBJ2-7,CASRGRTSSYEQYF
TRBV7-3,TRBJ2-3,CASSLRTREGRRTDTQYF
TRBV20-1,TRBJ1-5,CSASGGQWSGQPQHF
TRBV11-1,TRBJ2-5,CASSLSVLQETQYF
TRBV6-1,TRBJ1-1,CASSEWDTEAFF
TRBV11-2,TRBJ2-1,CASSPISSYNEQFF
TRBV24-1,TRBJ2-3,CATSDKTSGANTDTQYF
TRBV7-6,TRBJ2-2,CASSSSTGDTGELFF
TRBV6-1,TRBJ2-6,CASNRGSWANVLTF
TRBV6-6,TRBJ2-7,CASSYSGLAYYEQYF
TRBV20-1,TRBJ2-1,CSASGTVLGGDYNEQFF
TRBV2,TRBJ1-5,CASSEQGSGQPQHF
TRBV28,TRBJ2-3,CASSSRQASTDTQYF
TRBV24-1,TRBJ2-7,CATRDRSYVQYF
TRBV11-2,TRBJ2-7,CASSPDYEQYF
TRBV28,TRBJ2-7,CASSSQTPPLGDSFPYEQYF